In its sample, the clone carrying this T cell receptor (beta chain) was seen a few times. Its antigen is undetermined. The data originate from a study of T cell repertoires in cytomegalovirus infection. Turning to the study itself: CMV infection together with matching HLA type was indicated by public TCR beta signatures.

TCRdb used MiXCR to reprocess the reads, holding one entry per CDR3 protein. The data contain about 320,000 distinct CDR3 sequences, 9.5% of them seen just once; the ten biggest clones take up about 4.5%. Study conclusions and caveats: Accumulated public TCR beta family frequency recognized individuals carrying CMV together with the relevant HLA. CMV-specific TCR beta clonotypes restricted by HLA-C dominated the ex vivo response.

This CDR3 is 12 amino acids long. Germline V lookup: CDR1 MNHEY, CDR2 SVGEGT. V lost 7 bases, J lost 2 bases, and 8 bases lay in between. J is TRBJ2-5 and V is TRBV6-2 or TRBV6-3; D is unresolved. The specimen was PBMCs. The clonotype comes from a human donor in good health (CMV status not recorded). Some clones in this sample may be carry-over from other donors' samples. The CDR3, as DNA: TGTGCCAGCAAGGATGGACAAGAGACCCAGTACTTC. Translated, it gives CASKDGQETQYF.